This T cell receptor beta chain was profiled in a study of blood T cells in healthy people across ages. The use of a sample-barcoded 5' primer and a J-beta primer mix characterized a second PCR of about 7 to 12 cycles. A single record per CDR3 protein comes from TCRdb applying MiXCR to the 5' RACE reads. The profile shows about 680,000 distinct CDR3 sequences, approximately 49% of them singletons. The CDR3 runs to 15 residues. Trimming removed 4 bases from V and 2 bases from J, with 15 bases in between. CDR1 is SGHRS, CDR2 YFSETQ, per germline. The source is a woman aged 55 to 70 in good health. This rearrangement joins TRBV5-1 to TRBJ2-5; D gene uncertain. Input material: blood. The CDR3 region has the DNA TGCGCCAGCAGCCCGACTCAGACCTCTCAAGAGACCCAGTACTTC. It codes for CASSPTQTSQETQYF.